The 30 T cell receptor beta chains listed next were all sequenced from one sample in a study of T-cell memory formation after mild COVID-19. TCRdb analysed the 5' RACE reads with MiXCR anew, one entry per CDR3 protein. The sample records approximately 340,000 distinct CDR3 sequences, approximately 13% being singletons. Sequencing was done on a sample of PBMCs or a T cell subset sorted from them (not recorded which). The receptors here all came from a man aged 18-30 years who had mild COVID-19 (a few samples of this study predate the infection). Cell type and time point are not known.

This clonotype showed up many times. CDR3 sequence reads: CASSYDGGMNNEQFF. The CDR3 DNA is TGTGCCAGCAGTTACGACGGGGGGATGAACAATGAGCAGTTCTTC. The chain is built from TRBV6-2 or TRBV6-3 and TRBJ2-1, with 7 nucleotides matching TRBD2. The CDR3 has 15 residues. The V segment lost 2 bases and the J segment 5 bases; nucleotides outside the gene matches: 6. CDR1 MNHEY and CDR2 SVGEGT come from the germline V gene.

This clonotype has only a few counts. The genes are TRBV3-1 and TRBJ1-2, with unresolved D. V was trimmed by 1 base and J by 3 bases, leaving 9 bases between them. There are 14 residues in the CDR3. Germline values: CDR1 LGHDT, CDR2 YNNKEL (reference sequence). The CDR3, as DNA: TGTGCCAGCAGCCAAGGGCAGGCCCACTATGGCTACACCTTC. It codes for CASSQGQAHYGYTF.

This clonotype turned up a few times. The V gene is TRBV18, the J gene TRBJ2-1; TRBD1 matches at 9 bases. Per the germline V gene, CDR1 is KGHSH and CDR2 is LQKENI. This CDR3 is built from 14 residues. V shed 5 bases, J shed 6 bases, and the junction held 5 bases outside the gene matches. CDR3 residues: CASSTPDRGNEQFF. The CDR3 DNA follows: TGTGCCAGCTCAACGCCGGACAGGGGCAATGAGCAGTTCTTC.

This clonotype has more than one count but fewer than ten. The V gene is TRBV7-8, the J gene TRBJ2-5, with D maybe TRBD2 (6 bases). Trimming took off 4 bases at V and 5 bases at J, with 17 bases between the two ends. Germline CDR1 is SGHVS and CDR2 is FQNEAQ. The CDR3 runs 15 residues. The CDR3 sequence: CASSSGGALRETQYF. The CDR3 bases are TGTGCCAGCAGCTCAGGAGGGGCTCTGCGGGAGACCCAGTACTTC.

In this sample, this clonotype turned up many times. The rearrangement uses TRBV4-1 and TRBJ2-3, with TRBD2 matching 9 bases. The CDR3 extends over 17 amino acids. Germline assignment: CDR1 MGHRA and CDR2 YSYEKL. V was pared by 0 bases and J by 2 bases, with 6 bases of the junction left unmatched. The chain's CDR3 is CASSQDYTSGFTDTQYF. In DNA, the CDR3 is TGCGCCAGCAGCCAAGATTACACTAGCGGGTTCACAGATACGCAGTATTTT.

In its sample, this clonotype was seen many times. The V and J genes are TRBV4-1 and TRBJ2-3; no clear D. The CDR3 loop spans 15 amino acids. Trimming left V 0 bases short and J 2 bases short, with 9 bases between. Germline assignment: CDR1 MGHRA and CDR2 YSYEKL. The DNA for the CDR3 is TGCGCCAGCAGCCAAGATGCAGACTTCACAGATACGCAGTATTTT. This gives the protein CASSQDADFTDTQYF.

This clonotype appeared a few times. The chain is built from TRBV4-1 and TRBJ2-5; D is perhaps TRBD2 (7 bases). V was cut by 5 bases and J by 1 base, with 14 bases left in between. CDR1 and CDR2 (germline): MGHRA, YSYEKL. The CDR3 has 15 residues. CDR3 nucleotides: TGCGCCAGCAGCGGGCTCGGGGGGCCCCAAGAGACCCAGTACTTC. Translating it yields CASSGLGGPQETQYF.

This clonotype was detected many times. V and J are TRBV18 and TRBJ2-3, with 8 nucleotides matching TRBD2. The CDR3 covers 15 residues. Germline CDR1 is KGHSH and CDR2 is LQKENI. The ends lost 3 bases at V and 4 bases at J; junction bases unmatched: 6. This CDR3 reads CASSPLAGPADTQYF. DNA of the CDR3: TGTGCCAGCTCACCGTTAGCGGGGCCCGCAGATACGCAGTATTTT.

The chain couples TRBV29-1 to TRBJ2-7; D gene ambiguous. V dropped 3 bases and J dropped 5 bases, with 11 bases sitting between them. The CDR3 consists of 12 residues. Per the germline V gene, CDR1 is SQVTM and CDR2 is ANQGSEA. CDR3 in amino acids: CSVELGSHEQYF. The CDR3 DNA is TGCAGCGTTGAGCTGGGATCCCACGAGCAGTACTTC.

In this sample, this clonotype turned up many times. The CDR3 sequence is CSVEELIDEQFF. In DNA, the CDR3 is TGCAGCGTGGAGGAGCTGATTGATGAGCAGTTCTTC. The chain combines TRBV29-1 with TRBJ2-1; the D gene is possibly TRBD2 (5 bases). The CDR3 extends over 12 amino acids. Trimming shortened V by 6 bases and J by 8 bases, and 14 bases separated the two germline ends. Per germline, CDR1 SQVTM and CDR2 ANQGSEA.

This clonotype has a count of ten or more. V gene TRBV29-1 combines with J gene TRBJ2-5; D unclear. V shed 2 bases and J shed 3 bases, with 7 bases lying between them. The CDR3 spans 12 residues. Germline V lookup: CDR1 SQVTM, CDR2 ANQGSEA. The CDR3 region has the DNA TGCAGCGTTGAACAGGCCGAAGAGACCCAGTACTTC. Translating it yields CSVEQAEETQYF.

The chain is built from TRBV7-6 and TRBJ2-1; D is undetermined. CDR3 length: 17 amino acids. V lost 5 bases, J lost 2 bases, and 19 bases lay in between. CDR1 and CDR2 (germline): SGHVS, FNYEAQ. CDR3 DNA: TGTGCCAGCAGCCCATTTTTAGACACCATCACCTACAATGAGCAGTTCTTC. It specifies CASSPFLDTITYNEQFF.

This clonotype has more than one count but fewer than ten. The chain links TRBV7-9 to TRBJ2-3; 9 nucleotides line up with TRBD1. V gave up 4 bases and J gave up 7 bases; unmatched junction bases: 6. In germline, CDR1 is SEHNR, CDR2 FQNEAQ (reference sequence). The CDR3 runs 14 residues. In DNA, the CDR3 is TGTGCCAGCAGCTCGGGACAGGGCGTAAATACGCAGTATTTT. Its translation is CASSSGQGVNTQYF.

This clonotype showed up just a few times. This chain uses TRBV28 with TRBJ1-6; D may be TRBD1 (6 bases). CDR1 and CDR2 from the germline V gene are MDHEN and SYDVKM. V was pared by 7 bases and J by 0 bases, with 10 bases between. This CDR3 contains 15 residues. CDR3 residues: CASTDRSSYNSPLHF. The CDR3 DNA follows: TGTGCCAGCACGGACAGAAGCTCCTATAATTCACCCCTCCACTTT. The variable domain in full, with the rest retrieved from reference TRBV28 and TRBJ1-6, is DVKVTQSSRYLVKRTGEKVFLECVQDMDHENMFWYRQDPGLGLRLIYFSYDVKMKEKGDIPEGYSVSREKKERFSLILESASTNQTSMYLCASTDRSSYNSPLHFGNGTRLTVT.

The V gene is TRBV7-2, the J gene TRBJ1-3; 7 bases map to TRBD1. CDR1 is SGHTA and CDR2 is FQGNSA in the germline V gene. This CDR3 is 15 amino acids long. Trimming took 5 bases from V and 0 from J; bases not matched to a gene: 4. The DNA for the CDR3 is TGTGCCAGCAGCCCCAGGGGGGTCTCTGGAAACACCATATATTTT. The encoded protein is CASSPRGVSGNTIYF.

The table lists this clonotype with a count of one. Germline and junction disagree at one end, which may indicate a read error. The chain links TRBV6-2 or TRBV6-3 to TRBJ1-5; a weak D match, TRBD1 (5 bases). CDR3 length: 16 residues. Germline CDR1 is MNHEY and CDR2 is SVGEGT. The chain's CDR3 is CAGSPHGAWGNRPQHF. DNA of the CDR3: TGTGCCGGCAGCCCCCATGGCGCTTGGGGCAATCGGCCCCAGCATTTT.

The CDR3 loop reads CASSQSGRNYGYTF. The CDR3, as DNA: TGTGCCAGCAGCCAGTCAGGGCGGAACTATGGCTACACCTTC. The V gene is TRBV3-1, the J gene TRBJ1-2; TRBD1 might be the D (5 bases). CDR1 and CDR2 from the germline V gene are LGHDT and YNNKEL (reference sequence). The CDR3 runs 14 residues. V dropped 3 bases and J dropped 2 bases, with 10 bases sitting between them.

This sequence joins TRBV27 and TRBJ2-7, with 7 bases that match TRBD1. Germline loops: CDR1 MNHEY, CDR2 SMNVEV (reference sequence). Trimming took 3 bases from V and 4 from J; bases not matched to a gene: 9. This CDR3 is 15 amino acids long. DNA for the CDR3: TGTGCCAGCAGTTTTTCGGGACAGCCAATTTACGAGCAGTACTTC. Translated: CASSFSGQPIYEQYF.

V usage is TRBV12-3 or TRBV12-4 and J usage is TRBJ1-1, with D unclear. CDR3 length: 14 amino acids. The ends were cut back, 2 bases at V and 3 bases at J, with 10 bases in the middle. The CDR3 nucleotides read TGTGCCAGCAGTTTACTCGAAGCGGACACTGAAGCTTTCTTT. This translates into CASSLLEADTEAFF.

The rearrangement uses TRBV29-1 and TRBJ2-5; 8 nucleotides line up with TRBD2. The germline V gene encodes CDR1 SQVTM and CDR2 ANQGSEA. This CDR3 is built from 16 residues. V gave up 6 bases and J gave up 1 base; unmatched junction bases: 13. The CDR3: CSVGLAGALPQETQYF. The CDR3 DNA reads TGCAGCGTCGGGCTAGCGGGCGCTTTGCCCCAAGAGACCCAGTACTTC. The complete variable domain, with remaining parts taken from reference TRBV29-1 and TRBJ2-5, reads SAVISQKPSRDICQRGTSLTIQCQVDSQVTMMFWYRQQPGQSLTLIATANQGSEATYESGFVIDKFPISRPNLTFSTLTVSNMSPEDSSIYLCSVGLAGALPQETQYFGPGTRLLVL.

This clonotype was seen more than once but under ten times. The chain links TRBV6-2 or TRBV6-3 to TRBJ2-2, with D perhaps assigned TRBD1 or TRBD2 (7 bases each). CDR3 length: 15 amino acids. Germline lookup yields CDR1 MNHEY and CDR2 SVGEGT. Trimming pared 4 bases from V and 5 bases from J, leaving 14 bases between. CDR3 protein: CASSLREGATGELFF. In DNA form, the CDR3 reads TGTGCCAGCAGTTTAAGGGAGGGGGCGACCGGGGAGCTGTTTTTT.

The chain uses TRBV7-9 and TRBJ2-5; the match to TRBD2 covers 12 bases. The CDR3 is 16 amino acids. Germline-derived CDR1 and CDR2 are SEHNR and FQNEAQ (reference sequence). Losses at the gene ends were 5 bases for V and 3 bases for J; bases not matched to a gene: 7. The CDR3, as DNA: TGTGCCAGCAGCCCGCGGACTAGCGGGGAAAAAGAGACCCAGTACTTC. Protein: CASSPRTSGEKETQYF.

This clonotype was recorded a few times. The chain joins TRBV12-3 or TRBV12-4 to TRBJ1-2; D call uncertain. The CDR3 length is 13 residues. Trimming left V 6 bases short and J 7 bases short, with 15 bases between. The CDR3 nucleotides read TGTGCCAGCAGCCCCTTGGCGGGTCGTGGCTACACCTTC. Its translation is CASSPLAGRGYTF.

The chain uses TRBV7-9 and TRBJ1-5, with D perhaps TRBD1 (6 bases). The CDR3 consists of 14 residues. Germline CDR1 and CDR2: SEHNR and FQNEAQ (reference sequence). Trimming cost V 4 bases and J 1 base, with 8 bases left between them. DNA of the CDR3: TGTGCCAGCAGCTCAACAGGGAGCAATCAGCCCCAGCATTTT. Protein product: CASSSTGSNQPQHF.

The chain joins TRBV12-3 or TRBV12-4 to TRBJ2-7, with 8 bases lining up with TRBD1. This CDR3 region has 14 residues. The ends lost 5 bases at V and 4 bases at J; junction bases unmatched: 7. The CDR3: CASSLGQGWYEQYF. The CDR3 nucleotides are TGTGCCAGCAGTCTAGGACAGGGCTGGTACGAGCAGTACTTC.

The chain joins TRBV2 to TRBJ1-1; D remains unclear. The CDR3 length is 12 residues. The germline V gene has CDR1 SNHLY and CDR2 FYNNEI. V was pared by 4 bases and J by 8 bases, with 11 bases between. CDR3 sequence: CASSVVWQEAFF. The DNA for the CDR3 is TGTGCCAGCAGTGTAGTTTGGCAGGAAGCTTTCTTT.

This clonotype occurred many times. The chain uses TRBV29-1 and TRBJ2-1; perhaps TRBD1 as D (7 bases). The CDR3 runs to 13 residues. Germline lookup yields CDR1 SQVTM and CDR2 ANQGSEA. Trimming took off 5 bases at V and 0 bases at J, with 8 bases between the two ends. CDR3 DNA sequence: TGCAGCGTTCAGGGGGGCTCCTACAATGAGCAGTTCTTC. Protein sequence: CSVQGGSYNEQFF.

The V gene is TRBV7-9, the J gene TRBJ1-2, with D hard to call. Trimming shortened V by 1 base and J by 4 bases, and 13 bases separated the two germline ends. The germline gives CDR1 SEHNR, CDR2 FQNEAQ (reference sequence). The length of the CDR3 is 15 residues. The CDR3 DNA reads TGTGCCAGCAGCTTAGTGTCCTCAATCATCTATGGCTACACCTTC. Protein sequence: CASSLVSSIIYGYTF.

This clonotype was detected only a few times. The chain uses TRBV7-2 and TRBJ2-4; possibly TRBD2 for D (6 bases). Trimming took 2 bases from V and 6 from J, leaving 17 bases between them. Germline CDR1 SGHTA, CDR2 FQGNSA. The CDR3 loop spans 16 amino acids. In DNA, the CDR3 is TGTGCCAGCAGCTTAATTGAGCGTCACGGGGGAAACATTCAGTACTTC. Its translation is CASSLIERHGGNIQYF. The full variable domain, its missing parts supplied by reference TRBV7-2 and TRBJ2-4, is GAGVSQSPSNKVTEKGKDVELRCDPISGHTALYWYRQSLGQGLEFLIYFQGNSAPDKSGLPSDRFSAERTGGSVSTLTIQRTQQEDSAVYLCASSLIERHGGNIQYFGAGTRLSVL.

V usage is TRBV12-3 or TRBV12-4 and J usage is TRBJ1-2; TRBD1 aligns across 10 bases. V shed 9 bases, J shed 5 bases, and the junction held 9 bases outside the gene matches. This CDR3 has 14 amino acids. As DNA, the CDR3 is TGTGCCAGTAATTTGGGACAGGGGTTGTATGGCTACACCTTC. It specifies CASNLGQGLYGYTF.